The subject of this entry is one T cell receptor (beta chain). V dropped 8 bases and J dropped 8 bases, with 25 bases sitting between them. CDR3 length: 15 amino acids. Germline lookup yields CDR1 DFQATT and CDR2 SNEGSKA (reference sequence). The sample is drawn from a study of response to subunit inactivated influenza vaccine. TCRdb redid the calling of the RT-PCR reads with MiXCR, one entry per CDR3 protein. The table records roughly 700,000 distinct CDR3 sequences, approximately 14% of them present only once. This TCR was sampled from a man aged 45-65 years who received an inactivated influenza vaccine. Sequencing used PBMCs from blood, obtained 14 to 15 days before vaccination. The V and J genes are TRBV20-1 and TRBJ2-1; TRBD2 is a possible D gene (5 bases). DNA for the CDR3: TGCAGTACACTAGAGTACGGGTGGGGTACTGATGAGCAGTTCTTC. As protein: CSTLEYGWGTDEQFF.